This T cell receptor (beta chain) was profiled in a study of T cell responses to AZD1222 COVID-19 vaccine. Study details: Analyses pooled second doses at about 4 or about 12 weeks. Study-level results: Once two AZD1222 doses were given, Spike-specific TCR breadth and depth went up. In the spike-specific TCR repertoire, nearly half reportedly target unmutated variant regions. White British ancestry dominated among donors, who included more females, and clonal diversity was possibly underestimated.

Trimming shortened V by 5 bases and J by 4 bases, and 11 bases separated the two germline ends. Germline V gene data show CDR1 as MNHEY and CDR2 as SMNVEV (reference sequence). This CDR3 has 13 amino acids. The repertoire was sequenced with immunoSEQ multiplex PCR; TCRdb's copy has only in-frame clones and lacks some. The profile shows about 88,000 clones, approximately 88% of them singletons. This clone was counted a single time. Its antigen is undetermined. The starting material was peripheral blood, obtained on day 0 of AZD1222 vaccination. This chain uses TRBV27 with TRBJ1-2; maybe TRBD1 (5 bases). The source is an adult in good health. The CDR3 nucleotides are TGTGCCAGCAGTGGGGGGGAGAGCTATGGCTACACCTTC. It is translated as CASSGGESYGYTF.